These T cell receptor beta chains were read from a single sample in a study of cytomegalovirus exposure and HLA in healthy donors. TCRdb's table, derived via immunoSEQ multiplex PCR, lists solely in-frame clones and lacks some. The profile shows 150,000 to 200,000 clones, around 85% of them singletons. The material sequenced was PBMCs. The receptors here all came from a man aged 25 to 45 in good health and CMV-seropositive. Both conserved end residues are trimmed from each CDR3.

TRBJ2-5	TRBV14	ASSQVPGRGETQY
TRBJ2-7	TRBV15	ATSREFSSYEQY
TRBJ2-7	TRBV18	ASSPSIYEQY
TRBJ2-1	TRBV27	ASSPPGTSSYNEQF
TRBJ1-3	TRBV30	AWDDRFSGNTIY
TRBJ2-2	TRBV12-5	ASGLTSPGLAARGTGELF
TRBJ1-2	TRBV5-6	ASRGLLGGYT
TRBJ1-1	TRBV4-1	ASSRQGVLGTEAF
TRBJ2-2	TRBV4-2	ASSQDLASGGIGELF
TRBJ1-1	TRBV9	ASSGDRVANTEAF
TRBJ2-5	TRBV5-1	ASSVQGGETQY
TRBJ2-7	TRBV7-2	ASSSEGFSYEQY
TRBJ1-5	TRBV18	ASSPQQSSDQPQH
TRBJ2-3	TRBV9	ASSVEWASGTRTDTQY
TRBJ1-2	TRBV7-9	ASSVRLDQPGYT
TRBJ2-1	TRBV14	ASSLSGGNNEQF
TRBJ1-2	TRBV19	ASSTEQGAYGYT
TRBJ1-1	TRBV7-3	ASSLIPTGMNTEAF
TRBJ1-1	TRBV6-6	ASSYAGEGNTEAF
TRBJ1-5	TRBV19	ASSARDNDQPQH
TRBJ1-1	TRBV5-1	ASSFRGENTEAF
TRBJ1-4	TRBV18	ASSRRGRPLGEKLF
TRBJ2-3	TRBV13	ASSLGSGSSTDTQY
TRBJ1-5	TRBV2	ATHRESNQPQH
TRBJ1-1	TRBV6-5	ASSYQTRGGTEAF
TRBJ2-1	TRBV4-3	ASSQATGGVDNEQF
TRBJ1-2	TRBV6-5	ASSYVVEGGYT
TRBJ2-7	TRBV5-1	ASSHGGSYEQY
TRBJ1-5	TRBV30	AWSDRDGQPQH
TRBJ1-1	TRBV19	ASSLPSANTEAF
TRBJ1-4	TRBV6-1	ASRRVVGSEKLF
TRBJ2-5	TRBV7-2	ASSLVGTTQETQY
TRBJ2-7	TRBV19	ASSIVLGQGYEQY
TRBJ2-1	TRBV6-6	ASRTSGTRDYNEQF
TRBJ1-3	TRBV30	AWSATGTTGNTIY
TRBJ1-1	TRBV29-1	SVESPRGRAEAF
TRBJ1-2	TRBV6-5	ASSPSGAPYGYT